This entry is about one T cell receptor beta chain. The sample comes from a study of CD8 T cells in Susac syndrome. Trimming cost V 7 bases and J 9 bases, with 13 bases left between them. There are 12 residues in the CDR3. The germline V gene encodes CDR1 MNHNY and CDR2 SVGAGI (reference sequence). cDNA came from about 0.51 to 1 ug RNA primed by random hexamers. By means of immunoSEQ multiplex PCR, TCR beta CDR3 spanning 54 Vbeta and 13 Jbeta underwent amplification. One entry per CDR3 protein results from TCRdb running MiXCR on the immunoSEQ multiplex PCR reads. The data show about 160,000 distinct CDR3 sequences, with approximately 94% seen just once and 0.09% to 0.1% held by the top ten. TEMRA cells were FACS-enriched, unlike CD8+ and CD4+ T cells, which were negatively isolated.

The sample consisted of CD4+ T cells from PBMCs. The gene calls are TRBV6-6 and TRBJ1-5, with D hard to call. The TCR comes from a human donor with multiple sclerosis. The CDR3 DNA follows: TGTGCCAGCACCTCAAGAGGTCTGCCCCAGCATTTT. This sequence encodes CASTSRGLPQHF.